This T cell receptor (beta chain) was sequenced for a study of OX40 agonist ivuxolimab in advanced cancers. Background on the study: Those enrolled were approximately 87% male, with a mean age of about 66 years and ages from about 20 to 79.

General study results and limits: CD4+ and CD8+ blood T cells expanded clonally by week 6 at 0.1 to 3.0 mg/kg.

Worth noting for this clone: Its antigen is unidentified.

The CDR3 loop spans 14 amino acids. Germline V lookup: CDR1 GTSNPN, CDR2 SVGIG (reference sequence). With V trimmed by 5 bases and J by 2 bases, 6 bases remained unmatched. Sequenced by immunoSEQ multiplex PCR; TCRdb stores in-frame clones only, minus some. This sample yields over 55,000 clones, of which 80% are seen a single time; 8.2% belongs to the top ten. Material: CD4+ or CD8+ T cells sorted from blood, obtained in a trial of the OX40 agonist ivuxolimab. The chain recombines TRBV30 with TRBJ2-3; 8 nucleotides align to TRBD2. The sequence was obtained from an adult with an advanced solid tumor such as melanoma, head and neck, liver or kidney cancer. The CDR3 protein is CAWGTGGATDTQYF. In DNA form, the CDR3 reads TGTGCCTGGGGGACGGGGGGGGCCACAGATACGCAGTATTTT.